The clone carrying this T cell receptor (beta chain) was seen many times. Graves' hyperthyroidism showing no ophthalmopathy progression within 18 months was considered stable. Hyperthyroidism in the patients, aged 18 to 65, was newly diagnosed and under 2 months in duration. PBMCs were derived from under 13 ml fresh peripheral blood. This sample is drawn from a study of T cells in Graves' hyperthyroidism and ophthalmopathy. Study at large: Peripheral blood was drawn at first diagnosis, prior to all treatment.

Amplification targeted TCR beta CDR3 regions from RNA transcripts. Primed by the HTBI set, a first-round RT-PCR was run on the TCR CDR3. TCRdb re-called the multiplex PCR reads with MiXCR, one entry per CDR3 protein. The sample holds roughly 420,000 distinct CDR3 sequences, roughly an eighth seen once. CDR1 is MNHEY, CDR2 SVGEGT, per germline. The CDR3 loop spans 16 amino acids. J lost 2 bases, V lost 6 bases, and 10 bases had no gene match. The source material was blood. The origin of this receptor is a woman between 18 and 30 years old with Graves' hyperthyroidism. J is TRBJ1-1 and V is TRBV6-2 or TRBV6-3; 9 bases agree with TRBD1. The CDR3 DNA reads TGTGCCAGCAGCACCATCGACAGGGGGTCTAACACTGAAGCTTTCTTT. Amino acids: CASSTIDRGSNTEAFF.